Each of the 9 T cell receptor beta chains below was sequenced from the same sample in a study of neurological immune-mediated disorders. Via MiXCR, TCRdb re-called the 5' RACE reads, giving one row per CDR3 protein. The table records some 30,000 distinct CDR3 sequences, 5.5% to 6% of them present only once. The specimen was CD4+ T cells from blood. The source is a woman between 50 and 59 years old in good health.

Ten or more counts support this clonotype. The chain is built from TRBV5-1 and TRBJ2-7; possibly TRBD2 for D (6 bases). V lost 1 base, J lost 7 bases, and 18 bases lay in between. The CDR3 is made up of 15 amino acids. Germline CDR1 reads SGHRS; CDR2 reads YFSETQ. The CDR3 is CASSLPGLSSREQYF. CDR3 nucleotides: TGCGCCAGCAGCTTGCCAGGACTAAGTTCTCGGGAGCAGTACTTC.

This clonotype appeared many times. The CDR3 here is CASSQGLAVSYNEQFF. In nucleotides, the CDR3 is TGTGCCAGCAGCCAGGGACTAGCGGTCTCCTACAATGAGCAGTTCTTC. V usage is TRBV3-1 and J usage is TRBJ2-1; 11 positions agree with TRBD2. The V gene end was trimmed by 3 bases and the J gene end by 0 bases; junction bases not matched to a gene: 1. This CDR3 region has 16 residues. Germline V gives CDR1 LGHDT, CDR2 YNNKEL (reference sequence).

This clonotype was detected ten times or more. The rearrangement uses TRBV7-2 and TRBJ1-5, with 7 bases matching TRBD1. Per the germline V gene, CDR1 is SGHTA and CDR2 is FQGNSA. The V and J ends lost 5 bases and 1 base, in that order; junction bases with no gene match: 5. This CDR3 region has 15 residues. CDR3 DNA: TGTGCCAGCAGCCCCCAGACAGGGAGCAATCAGCCCCAGCATTTT. This translates into CASSPQTGSNQPQHF.

This clonotype was counted at least ten times. V gene TRBV7-2 combines with J gene TRBJ2-2, with a tentative D call TRBD2 (5 bases). V gave up 5 bases and J gave up 6 bases, with 19 bases separating them. The CDR3 covers 16 residues. Germline CDR1 and CDR2: SGHTA and FQGNSA. Here the CDR3 reads CASSVTTPRISGELFF. For the CDR3, the DNA is TGTGCCAGCAGCGTGACTACCCCAAGGATCTCCGGGGAGCTGTTTTTT.

In this sample, this clonotype turned up many times. V gene TRBV12-3 or TRBV12-4 combines with J gene TRBJ1-1, with a weak D call TRBD1 (6 bases). Trimming took off 1 base at V and 0 bases at J, with 15 bases between the two ends. The CDR3 runs 17 residues. CDR3 sequence reads: CASSLGAGVGMNTEAFF. CDR3 DNA sequence: TGTGCCAGCAGTTTAGGTGCAGGGGTAGGGATGAACACTGAAGCTTTCTTT.

This clonotype was counted at least ten times. The V gene is TRBV7-9, the J gene TRBJ2-5; 11 bases fit TRBD2. Trimming cost V 2 bases and J 5 bases; bases outside gene matches: 4. The CDR3 length is 15 residues. Germline V gene lookup returns CDR1 SEHNR and CDR2 FQNEAQ (reference sequence). CDR3 protein: CASSLTSGSYETQYF. CDR3 coding DNA: TGTGCCAGCAGCTTAACTAGCGGGAGCTACGAGACCCAGTACTTC.

This clonotype came up many times. The chain joins TRBV6-5 to TRBJ2-5; a possible D gene is TRBD1 (6 bases). The V end was cut by 0 bases, the J end by 2 bases, with 10 bases between. Germline V CDR1 and CDR2: MNHEY, SVGAGI. The CDR3 covers 15 residues. Here the CDR3 DNA reads TGTGCCAGCAGTTACTCGAAAGGACAGCAAGAGACCCAGTACTTC. Its protein is CASSYSKGQQETQYF.

This clonotype was seen ten or more times. The CDR3 is CSGGTTINEQFF. The CDR3 bases are TGCAGTGGTGGGACTACCATCAATGAGCAGTTCTTC. The V and J genes are TRBV20-1 and TRBJ2-1, with 7 positions matching TRBD2. CDR1 DFQATT and CDR2 SNEGSKA come from the germline V gene (reference sequence). The junction had 6 bases not matched to a gene; V was cut back by 7 bases and J by 6 bases. CDR3 length: 12 residues.

Ten or more counts support this clonotype. The chain is built from TRBV5-1 and TRBJ2-2; D uncertain. The CDR3 loop spans 15 amino acids. The V end lost 4 bases, the J end lost 1 base, and 11 bases lay between the germline ends. Germline V gene sequence: CDR1 SGHRS, CDR2 YFSETQ. The CDR3 coding sequence is TGCGCCAGCAGCCCTAACCTTATGAACACCGGGGAGCTGTTTTTT. This gives the protein CASSPNLMNTGELFF.